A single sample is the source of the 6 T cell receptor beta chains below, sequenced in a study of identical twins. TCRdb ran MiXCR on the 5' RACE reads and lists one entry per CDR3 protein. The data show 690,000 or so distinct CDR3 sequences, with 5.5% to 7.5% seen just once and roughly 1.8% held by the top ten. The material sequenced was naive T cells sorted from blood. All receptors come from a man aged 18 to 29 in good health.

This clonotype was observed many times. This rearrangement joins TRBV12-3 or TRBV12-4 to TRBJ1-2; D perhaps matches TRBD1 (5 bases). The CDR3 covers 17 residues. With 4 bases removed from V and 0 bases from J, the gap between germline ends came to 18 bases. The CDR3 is CASSSALGTDTNYGYTF. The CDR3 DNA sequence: TGTGCCAGCAGTTCAGCCCTCGGGACGGATACTAACTATGGCTACACCTTC.

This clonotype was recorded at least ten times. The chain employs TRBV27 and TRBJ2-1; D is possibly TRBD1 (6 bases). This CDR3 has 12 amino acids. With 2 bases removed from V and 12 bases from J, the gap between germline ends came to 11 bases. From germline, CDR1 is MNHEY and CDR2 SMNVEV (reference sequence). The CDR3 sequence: CASSLPGRGQFF. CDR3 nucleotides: TGTGCCAGCAGTTTACCAGGCAGGGGGCAGTTCTTC.

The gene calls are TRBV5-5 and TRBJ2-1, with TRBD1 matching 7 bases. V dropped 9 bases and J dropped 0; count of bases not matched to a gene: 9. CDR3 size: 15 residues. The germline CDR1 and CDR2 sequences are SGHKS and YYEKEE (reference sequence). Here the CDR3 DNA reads TGTGCCACCGCGGTCCGGGACAGCTCCTACAATGAGCAGTTCTTC. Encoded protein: CATAVRDSSYNEQFF.

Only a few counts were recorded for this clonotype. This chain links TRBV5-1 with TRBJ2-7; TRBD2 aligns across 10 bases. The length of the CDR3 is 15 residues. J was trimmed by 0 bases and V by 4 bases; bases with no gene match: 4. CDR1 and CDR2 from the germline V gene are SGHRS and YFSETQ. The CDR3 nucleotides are TGCGCCAGCAGCCCCGGGACTAGCGACTCCTACGAGCAGTACTTC. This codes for CASSPGTSDSYEQYF.

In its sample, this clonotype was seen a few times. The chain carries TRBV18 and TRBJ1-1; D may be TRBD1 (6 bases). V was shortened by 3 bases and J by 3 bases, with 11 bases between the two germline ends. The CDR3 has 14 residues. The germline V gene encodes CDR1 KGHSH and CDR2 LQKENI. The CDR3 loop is CASSPTGADTEAFF. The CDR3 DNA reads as TGTGCCAGCTCACCCACGGGGGCGGACACTGAAGCTTTCTTT.

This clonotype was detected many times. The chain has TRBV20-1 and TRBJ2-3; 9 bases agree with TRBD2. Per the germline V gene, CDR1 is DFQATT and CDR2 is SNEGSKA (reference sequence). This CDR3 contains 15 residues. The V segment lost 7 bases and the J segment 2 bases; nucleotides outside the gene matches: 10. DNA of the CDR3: TGCAGTGTTCTATCGGGACTAGCTGACACAGATACGCAGTATTTT. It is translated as CSVLSGLADTDTQYF.